One and the same sample provided the 9 T cell receptor beta chains below, sequenced in a study of cytotoxic CD8 clonotypes in ibrutinib-treated CLL. Using immunoSEQ multiplex PCR, the repertoire was profiled, and TCRdb retains in-frame clones only, with some absent. The table includes 160,000 or so clones, over 65% detected once. Sequences were derived from PBMCs, sampled after 12 months of ibrutinib treatment. These receptors were collected from a human donor with chronic lymphocytic leukemia.

The rearrangement joins TRBV9 to TRBJ2-3; 13 bases align to TRBD2. V shed 0 bases and J 4 bases; nucleotides not matched to a gene: 8. Germline V CDR1 and CDR2: SGDLS, YYNGEE. The CDR3 length is 18 residues. CDR3 sequence reads: CASSVGTSGSLPPDTQYF. CDR3 bases: TGTGCCAGCAGCGTAGGGACTAGCGGGAGTCTTCCCCCAGATACGCAGTATTTT. The variable domain in full, completed from reference TRBV9 and TRBJ2-3, reads DSGVTQTPKHLITATGQRVTLRCSPRSGDLSVYWYQQSLDQGLQFLIQYYNGEERAKGNILERFSAQQFPDLHSELNLSSLELGDSALYFCASSVGTSGSLPPDTQYFGPGTRLTVL.

The rearrangement uses TRBV28 and TRBJ2-3; 8 bases align to TRBD2. The germline V gene has CDR1 MDHEN and CDR2 SYDVKM. Trimming at V came to 4 bases and at J to 2 bases, leaving 5 bases not matched to a gene. There are 15 residues in the CDR3. The CDR3 coding sequence is TGTGCCAGCAGTTCACGGCGGGGGGCCACAGATACGCAGTATTTT. Translating it yields CASSSRRGATDTQYF.

The J gene is TRBJ2-7, the V gene TRBV19; the match to TRBD1 covers 10 bases. The CDR3 runs 15 residues. The junction had 6 bases not matched to a gene; V was cut back by 4 bases and J by 3 bases. The V gene's germline CDR1 is LNHDA and CDR2 SQIVND (reference sequence). The CDR3 loop is CASSTGRDRGYEQYF. The CDR3 DNA sequence: TGTGCCAGTAGTACCGGCCGGGACAGGGGCTACGAGCAGTACTTC.

This clone was seen a handful of times. CDR3 amino acids: CASSSVTSPGNTIYF. The CDR3 nucleotides are TGTGCCAGCAGCTCCGTGACGTCACCTGGAAACACCATATATTTT. The chain carries TRBV7-9 and TRBJ1-3; D remains ambiguous. The V end lost 4 bases, the J end lost 2 bases, and 12 bases lay between the germline ends. The CDR3 runs to 15 residues. Germline CDR1 and CDR2: SEHNR and FQNEAQ (reference sequence).

The sample holds one count of this clone. V and J are TRBV6-1 and TRBJ1-3; 8 bases line up with TRBD1. CDR3 size: 17 residues. The germline V gene has CDR1 MNHNS and CDR2 SASEGT. After removal of 4 bases from V and 0 bases from J, the junction contained 8 bases not matched to a gene. DNA of the CDR3: TGTGCCAGCAGTGCGAGACAGGGGCTCCCCTCTGGAAACACCATATATTTT. Protein sequence: CASSARQGLPSGNTIYF.

The gene calls are TRBV19 and TRBJ2-7; TRBD2 matches at 10 bases. The ends lost 8 bases at V and 0 bases at J; junction bases unmatched: 4. Germline CDR1 reads LNHDA; CDR2 reads SQIVND (reference sequence). The CDR3 is made up of 14 amino acids. The CDR3 nucleotides read TGTGCCAGTTCCAGGACTAGCGGCTCCTACGAGCAGTACTTC. Amino acids: CASSRTSGSYEQYF.

This chain joins TRBV5-1 and TRBJ2-5; 10 bases align to TRBD1. J was trimmed by 0 bases and V by 3 bases; bases with no gene match: 2. CDR3 size: 15 residues. Per the germline V gene, CDR1 is SGHRS and CDR2 is YFSETQ. The CDR3 here is CASSWGQGYQETQYF. CDR3 DNA sequence: TGCGCCAGCAGCTGGGGACAGGGGTACCAAGAGACCCAGTACTTC.

This chain connects TRBV6-5 to TRBJ2-3; D gene uncertain. The germline V and J ends were trimmed by 0 bases and 1 base, with 5 bases remaining between them. The germline gives CDR1 MNHEY, CDR2 SVGAGI. The CDR3 spans 14 residues. The CDR3 loop is CASSYSSGTDTQYF. In DNA, the CDR3 is TGTGCCAGCAGTTACTCATCAGGCACAGATACGCAGTATTTT.

The J gene is TRBJ2-1, the V gene TRBV20-1; D ambiguous. Trimming took 1 base from V and 4 from J, leaving 2 bases between them. The CDR3 is 11 residues long. Germline values: CDR1 DFQATT, CDR2 SNEGSKA (reference sequence). CDR3 residues: CSARVYNEQFF. CDR3 coding DNA: TGCAGTGCTAGAGTTTACAATGAGCAGTTCTTC.